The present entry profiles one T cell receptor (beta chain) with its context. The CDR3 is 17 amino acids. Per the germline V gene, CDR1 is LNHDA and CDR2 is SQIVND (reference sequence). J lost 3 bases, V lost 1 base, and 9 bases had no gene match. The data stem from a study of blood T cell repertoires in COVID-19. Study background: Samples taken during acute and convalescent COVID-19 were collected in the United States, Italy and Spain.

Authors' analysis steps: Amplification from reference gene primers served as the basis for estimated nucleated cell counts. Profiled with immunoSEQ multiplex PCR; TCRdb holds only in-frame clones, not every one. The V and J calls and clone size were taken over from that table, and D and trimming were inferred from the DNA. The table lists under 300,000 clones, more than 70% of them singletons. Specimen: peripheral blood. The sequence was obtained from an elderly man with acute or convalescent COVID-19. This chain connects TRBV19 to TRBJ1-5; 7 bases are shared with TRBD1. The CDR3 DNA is TGTGCCAGTAGTATAGTTAGGGGCAGGGGGAACAATCAGCCCCAGCATTTT. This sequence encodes CASSIVRGRGNNQPQHF.